What follows is one TCR beta chain and its context. The CDR3 is 18 amino acids. Unmatched junction bases numbered 20, after V lost 3 bases and J lost 5 bases. The germline V gene has CDR1 GTSNPN and CDR2 SVGIG (reference sequence). Only in-frame clones appear in the TCRdb table, and some are missing; sequencing was by immunoSEQ multiplex PCR. The data show 30,000 to 45,000 clones, with roughly 93% seen just once and 0.41% held by the top ten. The data were taken from a study of T cell changes during pregnancy in multiple sclerosis. The source was CD4+ T cells from peripheral blood mononuclear cells, collected in the first trimester of pregnancy. This sequence originates from a female donor with multiple sclerosis, enrolled in a pregnancy study. The rearrangement uses TRBV30 and TRBJ2-5; TRBD2 matches at 8 bases. The CDR3 loop is CAWRRHSGMAREGETQYF. The DNA for the CDR3 is TGTGCCTGGAGGAGGCATAGCGGGATGGCCCGGGAAGGGGAGACCCAGTACTTC. The complete variable domain, with remaining parts taken from reference TRBV30 and TRBJ2-5, reads SQTIHQWPATLVQPVGSPLSLECTVEGTSNPNLYWYRQAAGRGLQLLFYSVGIGQISSEVPQNLSASRPQDRQFILSSKKLLLSDSGFYLCAWRRHSGMAREGETQYFGPGTRLLVL.